The 13 T cell receptor beta chains below come from one sample, sequenced in a study of shared clonotypes between healthy human individuals. Data came from immunoSEQ multiplex PCR; TCRdb stores just in-frame clones and leaves some out. The sample lists roughly 1,000,000 clones, approximately 80% seen once, with 0.61% in the top ten. The sample was memory CD4+ T cells from PBMCs. The sample's subset: CD45RA-negative fraction. The receptors come from a young man in good health. Some clones in this sample may be carry-over from other donors' samples.

This clone was seen only a few times. One end of the junction varies from germline; a read error may be responsible. The chain is built from TRBV30 and TRBJ2-2; a possible D gene is TRBD2 (6 bases). The CDR3 runs 15 residues. From germline, CDR1 is GTSNPN and CDR2 SVGIG (reference sequence). CDR3 sequence reads: CAWSPSRGDIGELLF. In DNA, the CDR3 is TGTGCCTGGAGCCCCTCCCGCGGGGATATCGGGGAGCTGCTTTTT.

V is TRBV4-1 and J is TRBJ1-4; 9 bases are a match to TRBD1. The CDR3 consists of 15 residues. The trim removed 4 bases at V and 7 bases at J, leaving 7 bases unmatched. From germline, CDR1 is MGHRA and CDR2 YSYEKL. The CDR3 sequence: CASSRPGQGLEKLFF. CDR3 in DNA: TGCGCCAGCAGCCGCCCGGGACAGGGCCTTGAAAAACTGTTTTTT.

This clone was detected only a few times. The chain has TRBV18 and TRBJ1-4; no clear D. CDR1 and CDR2 (germline): KGHSH, LQKENI. Trimming left V 1 base short and J 8 bases short, with 20 bases between. CDR3 length: 17 residues. CDR3 sequence: CASSPRSREPRGEKLFF. The DNA of the CDR3 is TGTGCCAGCTCACCACGGAGCCGCGAGCCTAGAGGGGAAAAACTGTTTTTT.

The genes are TRBV27 and TRBJ2-2, with D hard to call. Between the trimmed V and J ends, which lost 5 bases and 5 bases, there was a span of 15 bases. CDR3 size: 15 residues. CDR1 is MNHEY and CDR2 is SMNVEV in the germline V gene (reference sequence). This CDR3 is CASSQDRLVTGELFF. In DNA form, the CDR3 reads TGTGCCAGCAGTCAGGACCGCTTGGTAACCGGGGAGCTGTTTTTT.

With respect to this clone: The same CDR3 can be traced to other DNA sequences in this sample. The J gene is TRBJ2-5, the V gene TRBV6-1; D remains ambiguous. Germline V gene lookup returns CDR1 MNHNS and CDR2 SASEGT. This CDR3 is built from 11 residues. V lost 2 bases to trimming and J lost 4 bases, with 2 bases between them. The CDR3 sequence: CASSERETQYF. The CDR3 coding sequence is TGTGCCAGCAGTGAAAGAGAGACCCAGTACTTC.

This chain uses TRBV11-3 with TRBJ1-2; weak D call: TRBD1 (6 bases). The CDR3 extends over 12 amino acids. Germline lookup yields CDR1 SGHNT and CDR2 YENEEA. Trimming pared 5 bases from V and 6 bases from J, leaving 10 bases between. In DNA form, the CDR3 reads TGTGCCAGCAGCGCAGGGGCGGATGGCTACACCTTC. Translated: CASSAGADGYTF.

With respect to this clone: The same CDR3 can be traced to other DNA sequences in this sample. V and J are TRBV7-9 and TRBJ1-1; D is uncertain. Germline-derived CDR1 and CDR2 are SEHNR and FQNEAQ (reference sequence). The CDR3 spans 13 residues. V was cut by 5 bases and J by 1 base, with 8 bases left in between. The CDR3 sequence: CASSTQGNTEAFF. CDR3 coding DNA: TGTGCCAGCAGCACTCAAGGGAACACTGAAGCTTTCTTT.

This clone was seen only once. The J gene is TRBJ2-5, the V gene TRBV18; no firm D call. The V end was cut by 0 bases, the J end by 6 bases, with 14 bases between. This CDR3 region has 15 residues. Germline V gene data show CDR1 as KGHSH and CDR2 as LQKENI. In nucleotides, the CDR3 is TGTGCCAGCTCACCACCGTCGGCAGAGAGGAAGACCCAGTACTTC. Translation gives CASSPPSAERKTQYF.

The CDR3 DNA reads as TGTGCCAGCAGTTCCCGGGGGTACACAGATACGCAGTATTTT. Translation gives CASSSRGYTDTQYF. The chain links TRBV6-6 to TRBJ2-3; possibly TRBD2 for D (6 bases). CDR1 and CDR2 (germline): MNHNY, SVGAGI (reference sequence). V shed 4 bases and J shed 2 bases, with 10 bases lying between them. This CDR3 has 14 amino acids.

Worth noting for this clone: Other DNA sequences of this sample code for an identical CDR3. The rearrangement joins TRBV7-3 to TRBJ2-2; no clear D gene. Trimming removed 5 bases from V and 6 bases from J, with 10 bases in between. CDR3 length: 13 amino acids. Germline lookup yields CDR1 SGHTA and CDR2 FQGTGA. The CDR3 bases are TGTGCCAGCAGCCCCGGTGGTTCCGGGGAGCTGTTTTTT. Its protein product is CASSPGGSGELFF.

This chain connects TRBV7-8 to TRBJ2-5; 13 bases map to TRBD2. The CDR3 contains 15 residues. Germline-derived CDR1 and CDR2 are SGHVS and FQNEAQ. The junction had 4 bases not matched to a gene; V was cut back by 4 bases and J by 5 bases. In DNA, the CDR3 is TGTGCCAGCAGCTGGGGGACTAGCGGGATTGAGACCCAGTACTTC. Protein sequence: CASSWGTSGIETQYF. The full variable domain, rest sourced from reference TRBV7-8 and TRBJ2-5, is GAGVSQSPRYKVAKRGQDVALRCDPISGHVSLFWYQQALGQGPEFLTYFQNEAQLDKSGLPSDRFFAERPEGSVSTLKIQRTQQEDSAVYLCASSWGTSGIETQYFGPGTRLLVL.

A word on this clone: The same CDR3 is also encoded by other DNA sequences in this sample. The chain recombines TRBV6-1 with TRBJ1-2; 7 bases align to TRBD1. Germline lookup yields CDR1 MNHNS and CDR2 SASEGT. The CDR3 consists of 13 residues. V dropped 4 bases and J dropped 2; count of bases not matched to a gene: 1. The DNA of the CDR3 is TGTGCCAGCAGTGTGACAGGGAACTATGGCTACACCTTC. Its translation: CASSVTGNYGYTF.

This clone occurred a few times. The V and J genes are TRBV5-1 and TRBJ1-1; 7 bases match TRBD1. Germline loops: CDR1 SGHRS, CDR2 YFSETQ. The CDR3 is made up of 16 amino acids. V was clipped by 4 bases and J by 3 bases; unmatched bases: 12. This chain's CDR3 is CASSLGGGLGDTEAFF. The DNA of the CDR3 is TGCGCCAGCAGCCTAGGGGGCGGCTTAGGGGACACTGAAGCTTTCTTT. The whole variable domain, remainder taken from reference TRBV5-1 and TRBJ1-1, is KAGVTQTPRYLIKTRGQQVTLSCSPISGHRSVSWYQQTPGQGLQFLFEYFSETQRNKGNFPGRFSGRQFSNSRSEMNVSTLELGDSALYLCASSLGGGLGDTEAFFGQGTRLTVV.